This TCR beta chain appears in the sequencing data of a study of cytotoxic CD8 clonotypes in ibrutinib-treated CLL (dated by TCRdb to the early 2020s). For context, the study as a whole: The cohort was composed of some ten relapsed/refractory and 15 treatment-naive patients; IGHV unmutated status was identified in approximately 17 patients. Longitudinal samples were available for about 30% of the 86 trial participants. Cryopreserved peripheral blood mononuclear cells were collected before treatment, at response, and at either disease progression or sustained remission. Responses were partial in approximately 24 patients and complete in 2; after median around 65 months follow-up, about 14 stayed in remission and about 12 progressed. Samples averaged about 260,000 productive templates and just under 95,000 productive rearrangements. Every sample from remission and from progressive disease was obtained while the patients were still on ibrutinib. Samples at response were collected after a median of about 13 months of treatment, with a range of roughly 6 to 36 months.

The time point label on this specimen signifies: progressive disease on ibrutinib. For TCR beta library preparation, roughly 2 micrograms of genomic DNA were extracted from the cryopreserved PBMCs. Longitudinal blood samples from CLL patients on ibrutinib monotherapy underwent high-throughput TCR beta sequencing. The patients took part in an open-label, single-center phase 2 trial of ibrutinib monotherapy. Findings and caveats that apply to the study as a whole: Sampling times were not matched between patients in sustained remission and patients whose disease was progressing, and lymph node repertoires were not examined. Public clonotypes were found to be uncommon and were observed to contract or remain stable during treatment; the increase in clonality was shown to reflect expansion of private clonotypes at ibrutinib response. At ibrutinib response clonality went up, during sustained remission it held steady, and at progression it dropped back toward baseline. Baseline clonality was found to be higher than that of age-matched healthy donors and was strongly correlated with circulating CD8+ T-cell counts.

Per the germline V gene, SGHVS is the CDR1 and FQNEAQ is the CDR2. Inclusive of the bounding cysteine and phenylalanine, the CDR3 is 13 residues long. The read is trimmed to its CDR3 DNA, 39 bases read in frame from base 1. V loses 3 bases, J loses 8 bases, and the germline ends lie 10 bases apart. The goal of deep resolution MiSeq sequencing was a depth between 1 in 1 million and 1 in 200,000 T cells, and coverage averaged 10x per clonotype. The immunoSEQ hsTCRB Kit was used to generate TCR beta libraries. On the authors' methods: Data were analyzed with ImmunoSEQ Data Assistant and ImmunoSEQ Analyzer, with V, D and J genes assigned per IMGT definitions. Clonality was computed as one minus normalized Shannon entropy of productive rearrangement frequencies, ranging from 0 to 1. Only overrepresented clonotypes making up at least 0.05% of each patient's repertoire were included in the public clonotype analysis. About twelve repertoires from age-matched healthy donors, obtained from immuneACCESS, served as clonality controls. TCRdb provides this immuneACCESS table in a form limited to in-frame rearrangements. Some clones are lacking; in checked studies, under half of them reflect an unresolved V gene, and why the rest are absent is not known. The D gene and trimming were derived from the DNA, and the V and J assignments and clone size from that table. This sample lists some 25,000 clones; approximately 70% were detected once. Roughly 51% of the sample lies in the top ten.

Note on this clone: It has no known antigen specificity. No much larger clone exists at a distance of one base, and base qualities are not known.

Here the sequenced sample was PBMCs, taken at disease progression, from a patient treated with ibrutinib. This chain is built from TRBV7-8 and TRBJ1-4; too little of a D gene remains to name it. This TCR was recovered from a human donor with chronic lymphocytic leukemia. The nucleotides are TGTGCCAGCAGCTTCGGTCAGCGGGAAAAACTGTTTTTT. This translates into CASSFGQREKLFF.